Sequencing of this T cell receptor beta chain was carried out in a study of blood T cells in healthy people across ages. The CDR3 sequence is 15 residues long. From germline, CDR1 is MNHEY and CDR2 SMNVEV (reference sequence). The V end lost 7 bases, the J end lost 0 bases, and 15 bases lay between the germline ends. PCR was performed a second time for about 6 to 11 cycles using a sample-barcoded 5' primer and a J-beta primer mix. From each sample, at least 3 million paired-end reads containing CDR3 were obtained. TCRdb independently ran MiXCR on the 5' RACE reads; one entry per CDR3 protein. The sample lists around 1,600,000 distinct CDR3 sequences, approximately 43% seen once, with 4% in the top ten.

The specimen was blood. The chain employs TRBV27 and TRBJ1-1, with D hard to call. The receptor was derived from a woman between 18 and 30 years old in good health. CDR3 coding DNA: TGTGCCAGCACGGACTCTAGCAGGATGAACACTGAAGCTTTCTTT. Protein sequence: CASTDSSRMNTEAFF.